This T cell receptor (beta chain) was recovered during a study of blood T cell repertoires in COVID-19. The repertoire was sequenced with immunoSEQ multiplex PCR; TCRdb's copy has only in-frame clones and lacks some. The table has roughly 260,000 clones, more than 75% seen once. Germline V lookup: CDR1 SGHVS, CDR2 FNYEAQ. The CDR3 extends over 16 amino acids. V shed 2 bases, J shed 2 bases, and the junction held 6 bases outside the gene matches. Sequencing input: peripheral blood. V and J are TRBV7-6 and TRBJ2-1; TRBD1 matches at 7 bases. This clonotype was obtained from a man in his forties or fifties who had recovered from COVID-19. The CDR3 sequence is CASSLRQGVAYNEQFF. CDR3 nucleotides: TGTGCCAGCAGCTTACGTCAGGGGGTGGCCTACAATGAGCAGTTCTTC.